In this sample, the clone carrying this TCR beta chain turned up a few times. The CDR3 length is 15 residues. Germline V gene sequence: CDR1 SGHAT, CDR2 FQDESV (reference sequence). The V and J ends lost 5 bases and 0 bases, in that order; junction bases with no gene match: 1. How the authors handled the data: Counts of nucleated cells, estimated from reference gene primer amplification, were obtained. The table came from immunoSEQ multiplex PCR; TCRdb's copy has only in-frame clones and leaves some out. V and J calls and clone size follow that table, whereas D and trimming were derived from the DNA. The sample shows approximately 93,000 clones, 72% of them seen only once. This sample was taken from a study of blood T cell repertoires in COVID-19.

Sequencing used peripheral blood. The TCR originated in a woman older than 75 with acute or convalescent COVID-19. The chain carries TRBV11-1 and TRBJ2-1; 10 bases align to TRBD1. CDR3 in amino acids: CASSRTGGSYNEQFF. CDR3 in DNA: TGTGCCAGCAGCCGGACAGGGGGCTCCTACAATGAGCAGTTCTTC.